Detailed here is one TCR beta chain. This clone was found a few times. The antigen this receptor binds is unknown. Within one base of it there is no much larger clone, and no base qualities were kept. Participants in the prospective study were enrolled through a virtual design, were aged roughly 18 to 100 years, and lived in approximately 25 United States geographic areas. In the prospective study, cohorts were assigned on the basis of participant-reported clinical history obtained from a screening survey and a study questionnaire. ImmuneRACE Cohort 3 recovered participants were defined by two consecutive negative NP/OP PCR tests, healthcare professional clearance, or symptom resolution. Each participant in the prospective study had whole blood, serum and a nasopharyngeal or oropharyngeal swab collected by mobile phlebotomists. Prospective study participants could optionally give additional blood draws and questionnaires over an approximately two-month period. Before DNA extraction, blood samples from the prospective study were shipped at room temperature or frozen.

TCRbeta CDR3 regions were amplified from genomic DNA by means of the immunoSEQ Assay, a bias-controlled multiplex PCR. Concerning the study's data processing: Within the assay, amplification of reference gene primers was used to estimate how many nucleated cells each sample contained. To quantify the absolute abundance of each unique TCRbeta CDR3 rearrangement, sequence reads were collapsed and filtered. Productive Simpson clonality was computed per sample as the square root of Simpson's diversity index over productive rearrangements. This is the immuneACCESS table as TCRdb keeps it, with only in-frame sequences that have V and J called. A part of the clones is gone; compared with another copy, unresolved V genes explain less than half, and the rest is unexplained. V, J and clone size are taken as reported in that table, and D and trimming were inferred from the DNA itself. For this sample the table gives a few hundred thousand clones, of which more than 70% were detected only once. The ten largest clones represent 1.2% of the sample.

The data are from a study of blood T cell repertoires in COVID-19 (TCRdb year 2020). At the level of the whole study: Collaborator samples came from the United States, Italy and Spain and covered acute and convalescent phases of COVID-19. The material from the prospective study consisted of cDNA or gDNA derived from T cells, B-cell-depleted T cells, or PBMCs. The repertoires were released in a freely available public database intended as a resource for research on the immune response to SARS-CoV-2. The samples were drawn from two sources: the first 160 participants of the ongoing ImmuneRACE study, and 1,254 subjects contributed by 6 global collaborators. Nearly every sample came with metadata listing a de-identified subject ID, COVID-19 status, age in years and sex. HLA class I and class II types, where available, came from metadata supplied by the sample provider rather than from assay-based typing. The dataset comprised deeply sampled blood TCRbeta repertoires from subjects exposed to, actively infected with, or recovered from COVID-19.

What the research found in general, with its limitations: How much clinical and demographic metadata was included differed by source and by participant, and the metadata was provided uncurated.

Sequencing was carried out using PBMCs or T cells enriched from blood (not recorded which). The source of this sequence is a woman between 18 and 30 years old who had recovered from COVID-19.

The DNA reads TGCGCCAGCAGCCAACCAGGGGCAGGGGAGACCCAGTACTTC. It codes for CASSQPGAGETQYF. The receptor chain draws on TRBV4-1 and TRBJ2-5; D gene: possibly TRBD1, on 6 matching bases. Based on the germline V gene, the CDR1 and CDR2 sequences are MGHRA and YSYEKL. The CDR3 runs 14 residues from the cysteine to the phenylalanine. CDR3 DNA only is kept here, 42 bases in frame from base 1. V loses 2 bases of germline sequence and J loses 5 bases, and the interval between the two ends is 12 bases.